What follows describes a single TCR beta chain. Original processing methods: Reference gene primer amplification yielded estimated nucleated cell counts. Measured with immunoSEQ multiplex PCR; TCRdb has only the in-frame clones, and not every one. That table is the source of V, J and clone size, and D and trimming were worked out from the DNA. This sample yields just over 15,000 clones, of which 80% to 85% are seen a single time; approximately 24% belongs to the top ten. These data are taken from a study of blood T cell repertoires in COVID-19. Overall study: Donors in the United States, Italy and Spain gave samples during acute or convalescent COVID-19.

The CDR3 has 13 residues. Losses at the gene ends were 4 bases for V and 4 bases for J; bases not matched to a gene: 6. Germline CDR1 reads SQVTM; CDR2 reads ANQGSEA. The source material was peripheral blood. The sequence came from a man of 80 years or more with active or convalescent COVID-19. This chain links TRBV29-1 with TRBJ1-2; TRBD1 aligns across 7 bases. The CDR3 is CSVVDRVGYGYTF. In DNA, the CDR3 is TGCAGCGTTGTTGACAGGGTGGGCTATGGCTACACCTTC. Using reference TRBV29-1 and TRBJ1-2 for the parts outside the CDR3, the full variable domain is SAVISQKPSRDICQRGTSLTIQCQVDSQVTMMFWYRQQPGQSLTLIATANQGSEATYESGFVIDKFPISRPNLTFSTLTVSNMSPEDSSIYLCSVVDRVGYGYTFGSGTRLTVV.